The sequence of this TCR beta chain was determined in a study of blood T cell repertoires in COVID-19. This clone was detected once. Participant ages covered about 18 to 95 years across 25 or so US areas. The data were produced by immunoSEQ multiplex PCR, yet TCRdb's version contains in-frame clones alone and is incomplete. This sample has about 400,000 clones, with under 90% found just once. The TCR originated in a woman aged 25 to 39 who had recovered from COVID-19. Specimen: PBMCs or T cells enriched from blood (not recorded which).

This CDR3 is CASATSRELFF. Here the CDR3 DNA reads TGTGCCAGCGCGACTTCCCGGGAGCTGTTTTTT. The V call is TRBV6-5, the J call TRBJ2-2, with D hard to call. The CDR3 has 11 residues. V gave up 8 bases and J gave up 9 bases, with 10 bases separating them. Germline V gene lookup returns CDR1 MNHEY and CDR2 SVGAGI.